This is a list of T cell receptor beta chains from one sample in a study of T cells after yellow fever vaccination. From the 5' RACE reads, TCRdb called clonotypes with MiXCR, one entry per CDR3 protein. The sample consists of about 300,000 distinct CDR3 sequences, approximately 7% of them appearing once. This sample comprised PBMCs, obtained about 49 days after the first yellow fever vaccination. The source of these receptors is a man in his late teens or twenties who received the YFV17D yellow fever vaccine. The CDR3 runs from the conserved cysteine through the conserved F or W. The order of the fields is V gene, J gene, D gene, clone size, CDR3 DNA, CDR3 protein. A D gene is named only where the DNA matches it firmly. Only some rows state a clone size, as once, few, many or a class for expanded clones.

V: TRBV9
J: TRBJ1-6
D: TRBD1
size: few
DNA: TGTGCCAGCAGCGTCGGTGACAGGGGAGGTTCACCCCTCCACTTT
CDR3: CASSVGDRGGSPLHF

V: TRBV6-1
J: TRBJ2-2
D: TRBD1
size: few
DNA: TGTGCCAGCAGCCTGGGACAGCGAAACACCGGGGAGCTGTTTTTT
CDR3: CASSLGQRNTGELFF

V: TRBV5-1
J: TRBJ2-5
D: -
size: many
DNA: TGCGCCAGCAGTAGAAACCAAGAGACCCAGTACTTC
CDR3: CASSRNQETQYF

V: TRBV12-3/TRBV12-4
J: TRBJ1-1
D: -
size: -
DNA: TGTGCCAGCAGTTTTTACAGGATGAACACTGAAGCTTTCTTT
CDR3: CASSFYRMNTEAFF

V: TRBV4-3
J: TRBJ2-4
D: TRBD1
size: -
DNA: TGCGCCAGCAGCCGAGGGACAGGGATGTACATTCAGTACTTC
CDR3: CASSRGTGMYIQYF

V: TRBV7-2
J: TRBJ2-3
D: -
size: many
DNA: TGTGCCAGCAGCTTTTACACAGATACGCAGTATTTT
CDR3: CASSFYTDTQYF

V: TRBV11-3
J: TRBJ1-2
D: -
size: few
DNA: TGTGCCAGCAGGGAACGGCCCAACTATGGCTACACCTTC
CDR3: CASRERPNYGYTF

V: TRBV5-1
J: TRBJ1-1
D: -
size: few
DNA: TGCGCCAGCAGCTTGGTTCACGGATCCGCCACTGAAGCTTTCTTT
CDR3: CASSLVHGSATEAFF

V: TRBV6-2/TRBV6-3
J: TRBJ2-1
D: -
size: many
DNA: TGTGCCAGCAGTTACTCGACGGGGCGCGCCGCGTCCCGTGAGCAGTTCTTC
CDR3: CASSYSTGRAASREQFF

V: TRBV15
J: TRBJ2-2
D: -
size: -
DNA: TGTGCCACCAGGAACACCGGGGAGCTGTTTTTT
CDR3: CATRNTGELFF

V: TRBV20-1
J: TRBJ1-2
D: -
size: -
DNA: TGCAGTGCCATCGACAAGTATAACTATGGCTACACCTTC
CDR3: CSAIDKYNYGYTF

V: TRBV5-1
J: TRBJ2-3
D: -
size: -
DNA: TGCGCCAGCAGCCCCGTCGGGCAGGAAAGCACAGATACGCAGTATTTT
CDR3: CASSPVGQESTDTQYF

V: TRBV7-2
J: TRBJ2-1
D: -
size: -
DNA: TGTGCCAGCAGTTTCACGCAGGGAATCGGGTGGAATGAGCAGTTCTTC
CDR3: CASSFTQGIGWNEQFF

V: TRBV7-2
J: TRBJ1-5
D: TRBD1
size: few
DNA: TGTGCCAGCAGCCAGGGACAGGGGGGAACCAATCAGCCCCAGCATTTT
CDR3: CASSQGQGGTNQPQHF

V: TRBV7-3
J: TRBJ2-1
D: TRBD2
size: -
DNA: TGTGCCAGCAGCCCTGGACTAGCGTCTGAGCAGTTCTTC
CDR3: CASSPGLASEQFF

V: TRBV5-1
J: TRBJ1-1
D: -
size: few
DNA: TGCGCCAGCAGCTCTGATGGACAGCCCATGAACACTGAAGCTTTCTTT
CDR3: CASSSDGQPMNTEAFF

V: TRBV5-1
J: TRBJ1-2
D: TRBD1
size: many
DNA: TGCGCCAGCAGCTTGGATATGGGACAGGCTACCTATGGCTACACCTTC
CDR3: CASSLDMGQATYGYTF

V: TRBV29-1
J: TRBJ2-5
D: TRBD1
size: -
DNA: TGCAGCGTGAGTCCTCAGGGGGCCGTAGAGACCCAGTACTTC
CDR3: CSVSPQGAVETQYF

V: TRBV4-3
J: TRBJ1-4
D: -
size: -
DNA: TGCGCCAGCAGCCAAGATTGGGGGGAAAAACTGTTTTTT
CDR3: CASSQDWGEKLFF

V: TRBV28
J: TRBJ2-4
D: TRBD1
size: -
DNA: TGTGCCATCACGGACAGGTTAAACATTCAGTACTTC
CDR3: CAITDRLNIQYF

V: TRBV28
J: TRBJ2-5
D: TRBD1
size: few
DNA: TGTGCCAGCAGTCCTGGGACAGGGAGGTACGGGGCCACCCAGTACTTC
CDR3: CASSPGTGRYGATQYF

V: TRBV25-1
J: TRBJ2-7
D: TRBD1
size: many
DNA: TGTGCCAGCAGTGGGACAGGGCCCTACGAGCAGTACTTC
CDR3: CASSGTGPYEQYF

V: TRBV5-5
J: TRBJ2-1
D: TRBD1
size: many
DNA: TGTGCCAGCACCATTTCGGGACAGCCAGACAATGAGCAGTTCTTC
CDR3: CASTISGQPDNEQFF

V: TRBV15
J: TRBJ2-1
D: TRBD2
size: many
DNA: TGTGCCACCAGCAGAGGCCCTAGCGGGGCTGACAATGAGCAGTTCTTC
CDR3: CATSRGPSGADNEQFF

V: TRBV4-2
J: TRBJ2-3
D: -
size: -
DNA: TGTGCCAGCAGCCAGGGCCAGGGCTACACAGATACGCAGTATTTT
CDR3: CASSQGQGYTDTQYF

V: TRBV5-4
J: TRBJ2-5
D: -
size: -
DNA: TGTGCCAGCAGCTTAGACCTATCGAACTATAACCAAGAGACCCAGTACTTC
CDR3: CASSLDLSNYNQETQYF

V: TRBV6-5
J: TRBJ2-5
D: -
size: few
DNA: TGTGCCAGCAGTTACGCTGGTTGGGGAACACTACAAGAGACCCAGTACTTC
CDR3: CASSYAGWGTLQETQYF

V: TRBV5-1
J: TRBJ2-2
D: TRBD1
size: many
DNA: TGCGCCAGCAGCCCAGGGACAGGGTGGACCGGGGAGCTGTTTTTT
CDR3: CASSPGTGWTGELFF

V: TRBV5-4
J: TRBJ2-3
D: -
size: -
DNA: TGTGCCAGCAGCCCTGACACGAATACGCAGTATTTT
CDR3: CASSPDTNTQYF

V: TRBV9
J: TRBJ2-7
D: -
size: many
DNA: TGTGCCAGCAGCGTAGGGCAGGGCTTAACCTACGAGCAGTACTTC
CDR3: CASSVGQGLTYEQYF

V: TRBV7-2
J: TRBJ2-4
D: TRBD2
size: -
DNA: TGTGCCAGCAGCTCGGGGACTAGTGTAAACATTCAGTACTTC
CDR3: CASSSGTSVNIQYF